Listed here are 15 T cell receptor beta chains from one sample, sequenced in a study of beta chain features in type 1 diabetes (dated by TCRdb to the late 2010s). Study-level results and caveats: A moderate but significant shortening of TCRB CDR3 length was observed in type 1 diabetes patients in all four CD4+ subsets.

These receptors' targets are unknown. Library prep was done by the immunoSEQ multiplex PCR assay. The High Capacity cDNA Reverse Transcription Kit was used to reverse transcribe all of the isolated RNA, meaning that expressed TCRB transcripts were what got sequenced. In TCRdb, the immuneACCESS table is reduced to in-frame sequences with V and J assigned. These tables do not hold every clone; where another copy was compared, an unresolved V gene accounts for under half, and the others remain unexplained. The sample records hundreds of thousands of clones, roughly 13% of which are singletons. The top ten clonotypes cover approximately 0.039% of the sample. Source material: naive CD4+ T cells from blood. The sample's cell subset or site label, in plain terms: true naive CD4+ T cells. These receptors were taken from a man between 18 and 35 years old with type 1 diabetes.

This clone was seen a handful of times. This chain joins TRBV28 and TRBJ2-2; D uncertain. Trimming shortened V by 5 bases and J by 2 bases, and 12 bases separated the two germline ends. The germline gives CDR1 MDHEN, CDR2 SYDVKM. The CDR3 totals 15 residues. The CDR3 DNA sequence: TGTGCCAGCAGTCCCGGACGGACCAACACCGGGGAGCTGTTTTTT. Its translation: CASSPGRTNTGELFF.

This clone occurred a few times. The chain couples TRBV30 to TRBJ1-2; maybe TRBD1 (6 bases). The CDR3 length is 12 residues. Per the germline V gene, CDR1 is GTSNPN and CDR2 is SVGIG (reference sequence). This CDR3 reads CVSGDLFYGYTF. The CDR3 DNA sequence: TGTGTATCAGGGGACCTATTCTATGGCTACACCTTC.

This sequence joins TRBV7-9 and TRBJ2-5; D gene ambiguous. This CDR3 region has 9 residues. V lost 9 bases and J lost 4, with 3 bases in between. Per the germline V gene, CDR1 is SEHNR and CDR2 is FQNEAQ (reference sequence). The CDR3 DNA reads TGTGCCAGTATAGAGACCCAGTACTTC. This sequence encodes CASIETQYF.

The V gene is TRBV30, the J gene TRBJ1-1; D possibly corresponds to TRBD1 (6 bases). This CDR3 has 15 residues. The germline V and J ends were trimmed by 1 base and 5 bases, with 17 bases remaining between them. Germline assignment: CDR1 GTSNPN and CDR2 SVGIG (reference sequence). In nucleotides, the CDR3 is TGTGCCTGGAGTGGGTACGCTACAGGGCCAACTGAAGCTTTCTTT. Translation gives CAWSGYATGPTEAFF.

The chain is built from TRBV7-9 and TRBJ1-2, with no clear D. The V gene lost 2 bases and the J gene lost 4 bases, with 5 bases spanning the gap. Germline-derived CDR1 and CDR2 are SEHNR and FQNEAQ (reference sequence). This CDR3 has 12 amino acids. CDR3 coding DNA: TGTGCCAGCAGCTTACGGCCCTATGGCTACACCTTC. It yields the protein CASSLRPYGYTF.

This sequence joins TRBV29-1 and TRBJ2-1, with D perhaps TRBD1 or TRBD2 (5 bases each). V lost 7 bases, J lost 9 bases, and 22 bases lay in between. CDR3 length: 14 residues. Germline lookup yields CDR1 SQVTM and CDR2 ANQGSEA. As DNA, the CDR3 is TGCAGCGGACTCGGGACCGGAGATTCGGGTGAGCAGTTCTTC. As protein: CSGLGTGDSGEQFF.

This clone was seen more than once but under ten times. This chain uses TRBV11-2 with TRBJ1-1; D is ambiguous. The CDR3 covers 14 residues. Germline V gene sequence: CDR1 SGHAT, CDR2 FQNNGV. Deletions cut 5 bases from V and 3 bases from J, with 13 bases between. The CDR3 loop reads CASSARPVHTEAFF. CDR3 in DNA: TGTGCCAGCAGCGCCAGACCGGTACACACTGAAGCTTTCTTT.

The sample holds a few counts of this clone. This chain connects TRBV30 to TRBJ2-7; no clear D. V was shortened by 6 bases and J by 4 bases, with 13 bases between the two germline ends. CDR3 length: 12 residues. Germline V gene data show CDR1 as GTSNPN and CDR2 as SVGIG (reference sequence). The CDR3 loop is CACKTLSYEQYF. As DNA, the CDR3 is TGTGCCTGCAAAACGTTGTCTTACGAGCAGTACTTC.

This chain connects TRBV7-2 to TRBJ1-6; no clear D gene. The germline V gene has CDR1 SGHTA and CDR2 FQGNSA. The CDR3 is 11 amino acids. The V and J ends lost 3 bases and 8 bases respectively, with 2 bases between them. CDR3 sequence: CASSFDSPLHF. The CDR3 coding sequence is TGTGCCAGCAGCTTTGATTCACCCCTCCACTTT.

This clone was seen once. The V and J genes are TRBV7-9 and TRBJ2-7; 8 bases map to TRBD2. Trimming at V came to 3 bases and at J to 6 bases, leaving 7 bases not matched to a gene. The CDR3 has 14 residues. Germline V gene lookup returns CDR1 SEHNR and CDR2 FQNEAQ (reference sequence). CDR3 amino acids: CASSFLVAGSEQYF. The CDR3 coding sequence is TGTGCCAGCAGCTTCCTCGTAGCGGGAAGCGAGCAGTACTTC.

This clone has just a few counts. The J gene is TRBJ1-1, the V gene TRBV10-3; tentative D call: TRBD1 (5 bases). Trimming stripped 3 bases from V and 1 base from J, with 15 bases between. The CDR3 covers 16 residues. Germline V CDR1 and CDR2: ENHRY, SYGVKD. The CDR3 spells CAISDEGRGTNTEAFF. CDR3 DNA sequence: TGTGCCATCAGTGATGAGGGGCGAGGAACGAACACTGAAGCTTTCTTT.

This clone turned up a few times. The V call is TRBV25-1, the J call TRBJ1-1; possibly TRBD1 for D (6 bases). The germline V and J ends were trimmed by 2 bases and 1 base, with 8 bases remaining between them. Germline CDR1 and CDR2: MGHDK and SYGVNS. The CDR3 has 14 amino acids. The CDR3 region has the DNA TGTGCCAGCAGTGAAACCAGGGGGAACACTGAAGCTTTCTTT. This sequence encodes CASSETRGNTEAFF.

The count of this clone is one. This sequence joins TRBV7-2 and TRBJ1-5; D may be TRBD1 (6 bases). Trimming removed 10 bases at V and 7 bases at J, with 14 bases between. This CDR3 is built from 12 residues. The germline V gene has CDR1 SGHTA and CDR2 FQGNSA. CDR3 nucleotides: TGTGCCACCAACAGGGATCACCAGCCCCAGCATTTT. Protein product: CATNRDHQPQHF.

This clone was seen only a few times. The chain links TRBV12-5 to TRBJ2-1, with a tentative D call TRBD2 (5 bases). The germline gives CDR1 LGHNT, CDR2 FRNRAP. The CDR3 loop spans 16 amino acids. Trimming stripped 4 bases from V and 8 bases from J, with 21 bases between. The CDR3 coding sequence is TGTGCTAGTGGTTCGTCCCTTACGGCCACCGGGGATGAGCAGTTCTTC. The encoded protein is CASGSSLTATGDEQFF.

With respect to this clone: The sample has other DNA sequences that encode this CDR3 too. This chain joins TRBV29-1 and TRBJ1-5; possibly TRBD1 for D (5 bases). V was shortened by 4 bases and J by 0 bases, with 7 bases between the two germline ends. There are 13 residues in the CDR3. Germline loops: CDR1 SQVTM, CDR2 ANQGSEA. CDR3 DNA: TGCAGCGTTGGGAGGGGTAGCAATCAGCCCCAGCATTTT. Protein product: CSVGRGSNQPQHF. The full variable domain, in which reference TRBV29-1 and TRBJ1-5 provide the parts outside the CDR3, is SAVISQKPSRDICQRGTSLTIQCQVDSQVTMMFWYRQQPGQSLTLIATANQGSEATYESGFVIDKFPISRPNLTFSTLTVSNMSPEDSSIYLCSVGRGSNQPQHFGDGTRLSIL.